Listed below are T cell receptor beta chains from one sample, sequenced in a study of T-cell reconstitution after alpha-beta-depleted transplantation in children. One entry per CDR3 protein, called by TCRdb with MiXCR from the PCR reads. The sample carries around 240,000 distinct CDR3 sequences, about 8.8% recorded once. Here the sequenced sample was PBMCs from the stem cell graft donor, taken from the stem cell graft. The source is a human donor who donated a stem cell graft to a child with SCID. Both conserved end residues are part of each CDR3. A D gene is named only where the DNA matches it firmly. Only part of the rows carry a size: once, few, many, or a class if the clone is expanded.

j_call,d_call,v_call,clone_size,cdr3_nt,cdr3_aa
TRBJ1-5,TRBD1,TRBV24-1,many,TGTGCCACCAGTGTTACAGGGGGAGGGCCCCAGCATTTT,CATSVTGGGPQHF
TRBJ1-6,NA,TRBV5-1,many,TGCGCCAGCAGCTTGGCTGGGAATAATAATTCACCCCTCCACTTT,CASSLAGNNNSPLHF
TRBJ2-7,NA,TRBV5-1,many,TGCGCCAGCAGCTCAACGGGGGCGGGCACCTACGAGCAGTACTTC,CASSSTGAGTYEQYF
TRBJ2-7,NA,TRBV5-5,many,TGTGCCAGCAGCTTTTCGGGGGAAACCTACGAGCAGTACTTC,CASSFSGETYEQYF
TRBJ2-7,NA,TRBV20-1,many,TGCAGTGCCAGAAATAGACAGGAGCAGTACTTC,CSARNRQEQYF
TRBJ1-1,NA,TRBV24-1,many,TGTGCCACCAGGGACATGGAGGGTACTGAAGCTTTCTTT,CATRDMEGTEAFF
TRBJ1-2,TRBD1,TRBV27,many,TGTGCCAGCAGTTTCACCGGGACAGTATATGGCTACACCTTC,CASSFTGTVYGYTF
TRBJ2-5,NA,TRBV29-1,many,TGCAGCGCCGACCCCCATAATCGACCAGGGGAGACCCAGTACTTC,CSADPHNRPGETQYF
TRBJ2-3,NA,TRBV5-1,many,TGCGCCAGCAGGGGGACGCGGAGCACAGATACGCAGTATTTT,CASRGTRSTDTQYF
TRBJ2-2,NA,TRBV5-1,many,TGCGCCAGCAGCTCCCAGGGAGACACCGGGGAGCTGTTTTTT,CASSSQGDTGELFF
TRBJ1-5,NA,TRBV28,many,TGTGCCAGCAGTTCATTACCCCCTAGGTCCAGGCAGCCCCAGCATTTT,CASSSLPPRSRQPQHF
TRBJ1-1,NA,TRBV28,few,TGTGCCAGCAGTTTTGAACGACGGGTGAACACTGAAGCTTTCTTT,CASSFERRVNTEAFF
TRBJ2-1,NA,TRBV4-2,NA,TGTGCCAGCAGCCCCGGACTCCTCTCCTACAATGAGCAGTTCTTC,CASSPGLLSYNEQFF
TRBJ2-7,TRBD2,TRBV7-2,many,TGTGCCAGCAGCTTACTAGCGGGGACCAACTACGAGCAGTACTTC,CASSLLAGTNYEQYF
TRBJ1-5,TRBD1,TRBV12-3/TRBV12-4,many,TGTGCCAGCAGTTTAGGGCAGGGGGACAATCAGCCCCAGCATTTT,CASSLGQGDNQPQHF
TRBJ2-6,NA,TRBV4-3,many,TGCGCCAGCAGCCAAGTGACAGGCCCCTCTGGGGCCAACGTCCTGACTTTC,CASSQVTGPSGANVLTF
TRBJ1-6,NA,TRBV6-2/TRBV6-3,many,TGTGCCAGCAGTTACGGGGGTAGTCGTAATTCACCCCTCCACTTT,CASSYGGSRNSPLHF
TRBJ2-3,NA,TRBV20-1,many,TGCAGTGCTACGGCCGGAGATACGCAGTATTTT,CSATAGDTQYF
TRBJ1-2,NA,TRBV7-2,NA,TGTGCCAGCAGCCCCGTCAGCCCCTATGGCTACACCTTC,CASSPVSPYGYTF
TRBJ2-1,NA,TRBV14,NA,TGTGCCAGCAGCCCGGGGGCAAACAATGAGCAGTTCTTC,CASSPGANNEQFF
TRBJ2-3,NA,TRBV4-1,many,TGCGCCAGCAGCCAAGTTATAGGGGATACGCAGTATTTT,CASSQVIGDTQYF
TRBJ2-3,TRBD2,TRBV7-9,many,TGTGCCAGCAGACGAGCGGGGGGGCCCGCAGATACGCAGTATTTT,CASRRAGGPADTQYF
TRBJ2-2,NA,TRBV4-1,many,TGCGCCAGCAGCTCACATATCGGGTCGAACACCGGGGAGCTGTTTTTT,CASSSHIGSNTGELFF
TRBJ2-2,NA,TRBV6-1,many,TGTGCCAGCAGTCGAGGCCCGAACACCGGGGAGCTGTTTTTT,CASSRGPNTGELFF
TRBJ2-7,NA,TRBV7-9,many,TGTGCCAGCAGCTTGGTAGGCTTAGTCTACGAGCAGTACTTC,CASSLVGLVYEQYF
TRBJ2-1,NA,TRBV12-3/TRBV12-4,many,TGTGCCAGCAGCCGCGACTCTTACAATGAGCAGTTCTTC,CASSRDSYNEQFF
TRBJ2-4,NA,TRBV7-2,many,TGTGCCAGCAGCTCTATAGCCAAAAACATTCAGTACTTC,CASSSIAKNIQYF
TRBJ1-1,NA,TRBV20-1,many,TGCAGTGCCGGAAGGGTAGGGATCGGGGCTGAAGCTTTCTTT,CSAGRVGIGAEAFF
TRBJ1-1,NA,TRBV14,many,TGTGCCAGCAGCCAAGATCTTTCCAGGGGTTCGGGGACTGAAGCTTTCTTT,CASSQDLSRGSGTEAFF
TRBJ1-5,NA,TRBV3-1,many,TGTGCCAGCAGCCAGGGGAGCAATCAGCCCCAGCATTTT,CASSQGSNQPQHF
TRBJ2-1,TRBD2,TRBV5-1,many,TGCGCCAGCAGCCGAACCTCCGGGACTAGCGGGCACAATGAGCAGTTCTTC,CASSRTSGTSGHNEQFF
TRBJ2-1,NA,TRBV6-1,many,TGTGCCAGCAGTGAACTCGGGGGTTTGTACAATGAGCAGTTCTTC,CASSELGGLYNEQFF
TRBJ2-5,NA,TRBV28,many,TGTGCCAGCAGTCCACCTAGCGAGGGGATTCAAGAGACCCAGTACTTC,CASSPPSEGIQETQYF